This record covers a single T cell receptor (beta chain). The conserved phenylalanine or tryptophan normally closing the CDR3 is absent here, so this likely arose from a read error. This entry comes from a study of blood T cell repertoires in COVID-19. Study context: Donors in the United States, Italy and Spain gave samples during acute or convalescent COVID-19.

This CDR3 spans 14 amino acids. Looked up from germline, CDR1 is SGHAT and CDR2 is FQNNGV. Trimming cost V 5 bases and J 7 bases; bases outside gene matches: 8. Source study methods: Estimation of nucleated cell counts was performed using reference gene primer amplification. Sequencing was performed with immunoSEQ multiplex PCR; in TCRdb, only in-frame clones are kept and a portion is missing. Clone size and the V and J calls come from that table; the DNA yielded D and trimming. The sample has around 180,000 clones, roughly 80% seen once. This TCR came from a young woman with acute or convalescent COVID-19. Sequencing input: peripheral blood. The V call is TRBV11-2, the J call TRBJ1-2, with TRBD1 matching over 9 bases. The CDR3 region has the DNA TGTGCCAGCAGCATTGTACAGGGGGCGACTGGCTACACCCTC. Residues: CASSIVQGATGYTL.